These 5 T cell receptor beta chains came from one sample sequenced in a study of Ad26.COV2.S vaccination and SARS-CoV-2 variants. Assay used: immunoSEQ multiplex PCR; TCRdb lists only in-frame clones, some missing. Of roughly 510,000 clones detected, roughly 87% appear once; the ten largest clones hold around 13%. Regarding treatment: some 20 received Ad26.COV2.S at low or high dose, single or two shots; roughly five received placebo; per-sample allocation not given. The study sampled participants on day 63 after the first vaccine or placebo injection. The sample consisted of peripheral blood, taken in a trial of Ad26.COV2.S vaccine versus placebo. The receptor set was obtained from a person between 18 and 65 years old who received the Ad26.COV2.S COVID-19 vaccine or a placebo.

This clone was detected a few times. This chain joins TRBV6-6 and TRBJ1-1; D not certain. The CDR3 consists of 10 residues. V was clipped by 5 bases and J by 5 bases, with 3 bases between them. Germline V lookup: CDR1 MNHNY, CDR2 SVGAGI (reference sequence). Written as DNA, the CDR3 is TGTGCCAGCAGTCTAACTGAAGCTTTCTTT. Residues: CASSLTEAFF.

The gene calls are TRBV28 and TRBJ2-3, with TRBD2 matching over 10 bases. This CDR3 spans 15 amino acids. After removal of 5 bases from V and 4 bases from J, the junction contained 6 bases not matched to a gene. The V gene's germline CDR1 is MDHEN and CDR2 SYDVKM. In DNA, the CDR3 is TGTGCCAGCAGTCGACTAGCGGGTTCGGCAGATACGCAGTATTTT. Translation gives CASSRLAGSADTQYF.

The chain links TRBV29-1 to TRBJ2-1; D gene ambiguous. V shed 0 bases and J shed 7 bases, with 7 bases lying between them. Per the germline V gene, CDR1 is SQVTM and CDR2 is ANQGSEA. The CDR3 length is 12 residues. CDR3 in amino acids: CSVEDRRNEQFF. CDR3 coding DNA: TGCAGCGTTGAAGACAGGCGGAATGAGCAGTTCTTC.

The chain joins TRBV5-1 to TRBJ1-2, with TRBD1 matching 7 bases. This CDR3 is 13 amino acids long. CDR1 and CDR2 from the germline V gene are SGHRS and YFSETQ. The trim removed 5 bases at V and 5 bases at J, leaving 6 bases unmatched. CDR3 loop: CASSSGTAYGYTF. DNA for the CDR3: TGCGCCAGCAGTTCCGGGACAGCTTATGGCTACACCTTC.

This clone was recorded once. Here the CDR3 DNA reads TGTGCCAGCAGCGCTACGACAGGCTCGGTGGGAGATACGCAGTATTTT. It encodes CASSATTGSVGDTQYF. This chain joins TRBV5-6 and TRBJ2-3, with TRBD1 as a possible D gene (6 bases). In germline, CDR1 is SGHDT, CDR2 YYEEEE. Trimming left V 4 bases short and J 5 bases short, with 20 bases between. This CDR3 contains 16 residues.